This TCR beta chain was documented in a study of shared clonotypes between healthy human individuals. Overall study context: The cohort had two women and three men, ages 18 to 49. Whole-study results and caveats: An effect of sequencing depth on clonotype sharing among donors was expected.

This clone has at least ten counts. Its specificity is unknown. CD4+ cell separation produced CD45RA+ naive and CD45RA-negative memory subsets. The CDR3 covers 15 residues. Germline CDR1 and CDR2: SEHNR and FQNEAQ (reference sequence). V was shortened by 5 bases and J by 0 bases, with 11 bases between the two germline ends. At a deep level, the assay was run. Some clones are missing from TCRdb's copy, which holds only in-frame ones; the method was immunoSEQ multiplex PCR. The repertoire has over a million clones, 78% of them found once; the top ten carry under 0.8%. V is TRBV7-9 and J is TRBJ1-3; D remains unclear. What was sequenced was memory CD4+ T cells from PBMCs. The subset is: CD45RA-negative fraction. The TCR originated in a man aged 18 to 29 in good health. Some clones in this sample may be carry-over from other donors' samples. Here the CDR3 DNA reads TGTGCCAGCAGCCCCAGAGTCTTCTCTGGAAACACCATATATTTT. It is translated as CASSPRVFSGNTIYF.